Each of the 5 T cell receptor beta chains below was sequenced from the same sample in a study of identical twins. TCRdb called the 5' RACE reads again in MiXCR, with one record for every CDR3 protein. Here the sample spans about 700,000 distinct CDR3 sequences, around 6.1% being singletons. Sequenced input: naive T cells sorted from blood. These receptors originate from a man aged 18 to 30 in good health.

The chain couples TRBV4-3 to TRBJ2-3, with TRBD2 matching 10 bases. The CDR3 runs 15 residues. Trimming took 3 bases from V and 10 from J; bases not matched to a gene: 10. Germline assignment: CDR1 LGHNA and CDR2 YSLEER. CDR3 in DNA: TGCGCCAGCAGCCAGGAACCTAGCGGGAGTCCGGCGCAGTATTTT. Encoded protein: CASSQEPSGSPAQYF.

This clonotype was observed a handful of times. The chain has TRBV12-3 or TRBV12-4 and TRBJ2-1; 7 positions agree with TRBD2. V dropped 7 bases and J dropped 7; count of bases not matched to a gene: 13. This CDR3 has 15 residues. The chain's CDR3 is CASINERGGGNEQFF. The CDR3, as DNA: TGTGCCAGCATCAATGAGCGGGGAGGAGGGAATGAGCAGTTCTTC.

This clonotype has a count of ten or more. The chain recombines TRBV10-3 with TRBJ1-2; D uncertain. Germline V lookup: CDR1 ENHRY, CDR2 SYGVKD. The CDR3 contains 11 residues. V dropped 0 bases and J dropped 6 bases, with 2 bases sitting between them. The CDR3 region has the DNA TGTGCCATCAGTGAGTCCGATGGCTACACCTTC. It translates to CAISESDGYTF.

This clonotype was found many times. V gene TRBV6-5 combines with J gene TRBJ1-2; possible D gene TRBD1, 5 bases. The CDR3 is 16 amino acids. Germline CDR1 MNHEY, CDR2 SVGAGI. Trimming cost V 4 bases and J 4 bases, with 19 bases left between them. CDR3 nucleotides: TGTGCCAGCAGTTCCCTGGGGACGGAGGATCCCTATGGCTACACCTTC. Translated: CASSSLGTEDPYGYTF.

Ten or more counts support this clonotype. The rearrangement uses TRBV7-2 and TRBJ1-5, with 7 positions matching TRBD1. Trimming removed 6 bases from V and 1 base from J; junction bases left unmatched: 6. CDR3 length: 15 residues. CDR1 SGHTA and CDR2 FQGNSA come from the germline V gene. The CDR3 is CASRLTGVSNQPQHF. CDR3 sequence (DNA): TGTGCCAGCAGGTTAACAGGGGTAAGCAATCAGCCCCAGCATTTT.